This TCR beta chain stems from a study of blood T cell repertoires in COVID-19. Turning to the study itself: Spain, Italy and the United States supplied samples that represented acute and convalescent COVID-19.

Trimming left V 3 bases short and J 6 bases short, with 9 bases between. The CDR3 loop spans 14 amino acids. Looked up from germline, CDR1 is SNHLY and CDR2 is FYNNEI. In the original workflow: The assay estimated nucleated cells by amplifying reference gene primers. Generated by immunoSEQ multiplex PCR, the TCRdb table keeps only in-frame clones and is missing some. V and J calls plus clone size are reproduced from that table; the DNA served to infer D and trimming. The table includes approximately 190,000 clones, around nine tenths detected once. The table lists this clone with a few counts. Other DNA sequences in the same sample also yield this CDR3.

Sequencing used peripheral blood. This chain links TRBV2 with TRBJ1-6; D is perhaps TRBD1 (5 bases). The TCR sequence derives from a man aged 50 to 60 with acute or convalescent COVID-19. This chain's CDR3 is CASSEGRVNSPLHF. Written as DNA, the CDR3 is TGTGCCAGCAGTGAGGGCAGGGTTAATTCACCCCTCCACTTT.